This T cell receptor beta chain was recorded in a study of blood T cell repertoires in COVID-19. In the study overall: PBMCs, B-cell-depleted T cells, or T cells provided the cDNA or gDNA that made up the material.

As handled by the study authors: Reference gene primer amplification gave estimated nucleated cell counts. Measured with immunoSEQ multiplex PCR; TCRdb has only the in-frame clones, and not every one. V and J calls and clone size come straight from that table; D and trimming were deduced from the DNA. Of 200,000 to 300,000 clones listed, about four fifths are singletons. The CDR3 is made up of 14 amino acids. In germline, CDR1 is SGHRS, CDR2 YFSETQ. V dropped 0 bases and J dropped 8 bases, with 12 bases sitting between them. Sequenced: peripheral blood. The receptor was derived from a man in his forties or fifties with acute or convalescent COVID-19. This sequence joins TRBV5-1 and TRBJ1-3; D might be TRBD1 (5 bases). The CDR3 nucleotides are TGCGCCAGCAGCTTGGCTCTCAGGGCTGACACCATATATTTT. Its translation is CASSLALRADTIYF. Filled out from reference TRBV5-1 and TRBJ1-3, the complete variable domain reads KAGVTQTPRYLIKTRGQQVTLSCSPISGHRSVSWYQQTPGQGLQFLFEYFSETQRNKGNFPGRFSGRQFSNSRSEMNVSTLELGDSALYLCASSLALRADTIYFGEGSWLTVV.